This TCR beta chain was sequenced for a study of T cell responses to AZD1222 COVID-19 vaccine. Whole-study results and caveats: Clonal diversity was possibly underestimated, and white British individuals and females predominated among donors. Seropositivity was recorded at baseline in only a handful of AZD1222 recipients.

Clones were read by immunoSEQ multiplex PCR, and TCRdb kept only the in-frame ones, dropping some. The table has 100,000 to 150,000 clones, about nine tenths seen once; the top ten hold about 7.1%. Germline loops: CDR1 SGHNT, CDR2 YYREEE (reference sequence). The ends were cut back, 1 base at V and 5 bases at J, with 4 bases in the middle. The CDR3 covers 11 residues. Of note for this clone: What it binds is not known.

The sequence came from an adult in good health. Sequences were derived from peripheral blood, sampled on day 0 of AZD1222 vaccination. The V call is TRBV5-4, the J call TRBJ2-7, with D uncertain. The DNA of the CDR3 is TGTGCCAGCAGCTTGAACCACGAGCAGTACTTC. This codes for CASSLNHEQYF.